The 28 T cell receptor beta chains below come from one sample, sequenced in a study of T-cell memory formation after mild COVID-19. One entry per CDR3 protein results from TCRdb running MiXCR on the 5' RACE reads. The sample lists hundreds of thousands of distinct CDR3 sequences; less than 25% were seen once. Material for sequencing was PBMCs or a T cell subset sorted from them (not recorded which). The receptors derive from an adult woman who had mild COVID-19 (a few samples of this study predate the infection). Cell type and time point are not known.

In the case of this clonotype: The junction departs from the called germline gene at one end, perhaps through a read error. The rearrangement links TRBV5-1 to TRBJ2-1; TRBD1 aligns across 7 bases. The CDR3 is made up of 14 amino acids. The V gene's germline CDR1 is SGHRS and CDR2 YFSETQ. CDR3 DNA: TGCGCCAGCAGCTTGAGACAGGGATATCATGAGCAGGTCTTC. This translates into CASSLRQGYHEQVF.

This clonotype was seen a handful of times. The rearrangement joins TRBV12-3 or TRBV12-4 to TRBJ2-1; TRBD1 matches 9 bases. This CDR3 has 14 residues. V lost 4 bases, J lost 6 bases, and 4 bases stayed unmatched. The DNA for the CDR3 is TGTGCCAGCAGTTCGACAGGGGGAGTCAATGAGCAGTTCTTC. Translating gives CASSSTGGVNEQFF.

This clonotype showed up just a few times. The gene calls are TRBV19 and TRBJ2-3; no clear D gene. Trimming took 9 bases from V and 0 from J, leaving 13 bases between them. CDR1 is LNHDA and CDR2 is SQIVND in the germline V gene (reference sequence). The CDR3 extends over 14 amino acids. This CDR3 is CASAGHLSTDTQYF. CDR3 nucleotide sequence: TGTGCCAGCGCCGGGCATCTTAGCACAGATACGCAGTATTTT.

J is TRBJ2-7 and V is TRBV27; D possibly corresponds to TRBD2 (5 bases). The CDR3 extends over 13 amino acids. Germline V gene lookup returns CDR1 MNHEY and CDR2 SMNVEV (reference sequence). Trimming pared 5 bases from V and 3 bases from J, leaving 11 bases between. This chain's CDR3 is CASSVGVYYEQYF. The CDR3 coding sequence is TGTGCCAGCAGTGTCGGGGTTTACTACGAGCAGTACTTC.

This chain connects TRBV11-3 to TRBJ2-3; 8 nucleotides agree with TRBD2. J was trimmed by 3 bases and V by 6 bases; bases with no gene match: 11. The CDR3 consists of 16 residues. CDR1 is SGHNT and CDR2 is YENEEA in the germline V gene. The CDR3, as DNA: TGTGCCAGCAGTCCTCTCCTAGCGGGCACGACAGATACGCAGTATTTT. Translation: CASSPLLAGTTDTQYF.

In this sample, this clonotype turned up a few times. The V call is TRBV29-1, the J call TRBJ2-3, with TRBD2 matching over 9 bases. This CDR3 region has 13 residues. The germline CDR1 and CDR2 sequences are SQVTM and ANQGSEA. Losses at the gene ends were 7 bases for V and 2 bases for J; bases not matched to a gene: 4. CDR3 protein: CSGTSGPTDTQYF. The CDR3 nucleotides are TGCAGCGGCACTAGCGGGCCCACAGATACGCAGTATTTT.

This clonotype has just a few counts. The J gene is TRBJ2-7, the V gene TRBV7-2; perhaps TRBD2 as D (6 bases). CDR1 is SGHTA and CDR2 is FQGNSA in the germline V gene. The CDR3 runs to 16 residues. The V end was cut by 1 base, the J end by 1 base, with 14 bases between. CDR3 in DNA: TGTGCCAGCAGCTTAGTCGTTAGCGGACCATCCTACGAGCAGTACTTC. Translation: CASSLVVSGPSYEQYF.

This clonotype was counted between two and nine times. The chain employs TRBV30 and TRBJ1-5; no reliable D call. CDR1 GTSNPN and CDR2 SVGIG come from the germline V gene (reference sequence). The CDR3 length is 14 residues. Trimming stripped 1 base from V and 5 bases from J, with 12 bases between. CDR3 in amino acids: CAWSAQGRYQPQHF. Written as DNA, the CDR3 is TGTGCCTGGAGTGCTCAAGGTCGGTATCAGCCCCAGCATTTT.

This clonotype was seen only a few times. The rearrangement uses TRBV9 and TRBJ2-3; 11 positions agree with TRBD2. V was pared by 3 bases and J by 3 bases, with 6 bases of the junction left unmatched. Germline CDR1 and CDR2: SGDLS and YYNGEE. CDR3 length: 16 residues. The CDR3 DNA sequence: TGTGCCAGCAGCGGACAGGGACTAGCGGTGACAGATACGCAGTATTTT. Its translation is CASSGQGLAVTDTQYF. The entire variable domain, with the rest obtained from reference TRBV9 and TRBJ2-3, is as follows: DSGVTQTPKHLITATGQRVTLRCSPRSGDLSVYWYQQSLDQGLQFLIQYYNGEERAKGNILERFSAQQFPDLHSELNLSSLELGDSALYFCASSGQGLAVTDTQYFGPGTRLTVL.

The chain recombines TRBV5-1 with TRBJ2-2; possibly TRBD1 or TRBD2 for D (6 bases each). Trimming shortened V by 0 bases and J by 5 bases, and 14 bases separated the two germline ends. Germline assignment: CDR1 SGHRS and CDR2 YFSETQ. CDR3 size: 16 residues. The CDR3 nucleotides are TGCGCCAGCAGCTTGGATACGGGGGCGAGTACCGGGGAGCTGTTTTTT. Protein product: CASSLDTGASTGELFF.

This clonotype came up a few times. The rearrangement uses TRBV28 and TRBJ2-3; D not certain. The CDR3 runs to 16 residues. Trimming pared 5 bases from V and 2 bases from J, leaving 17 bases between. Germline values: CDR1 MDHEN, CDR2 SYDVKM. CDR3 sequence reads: CASSILTGSNTDTQYF. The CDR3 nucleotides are TGTGCCAGCAGTATTCTGACCGGGTCCAACACAGATACGCAGTATTTT.

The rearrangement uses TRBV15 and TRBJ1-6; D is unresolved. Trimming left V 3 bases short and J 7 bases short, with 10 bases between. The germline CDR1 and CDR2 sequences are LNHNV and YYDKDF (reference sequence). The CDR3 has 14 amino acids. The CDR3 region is CATSSRRSNSPLHF. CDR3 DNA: TGTGCCACCAGCAGTCGACGATCCAATTCACCCCTCCACTTT.

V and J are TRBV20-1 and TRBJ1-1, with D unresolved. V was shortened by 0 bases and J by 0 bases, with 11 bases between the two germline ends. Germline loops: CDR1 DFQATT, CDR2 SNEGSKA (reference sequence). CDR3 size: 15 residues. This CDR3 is CSARDLVVMNTEAFF. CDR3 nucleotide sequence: TGCAGTGCTAGAGATCTTGTGGTGATGAACACTGAAGCTTTCTTT.

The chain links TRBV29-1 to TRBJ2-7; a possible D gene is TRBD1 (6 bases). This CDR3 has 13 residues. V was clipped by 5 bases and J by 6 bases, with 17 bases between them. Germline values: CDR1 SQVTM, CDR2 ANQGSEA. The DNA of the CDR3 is TGCAGCGTTACTCGGACAGTCCAGGGCGAGCAGTACTTC. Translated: CSVTRTVQGEQYF.

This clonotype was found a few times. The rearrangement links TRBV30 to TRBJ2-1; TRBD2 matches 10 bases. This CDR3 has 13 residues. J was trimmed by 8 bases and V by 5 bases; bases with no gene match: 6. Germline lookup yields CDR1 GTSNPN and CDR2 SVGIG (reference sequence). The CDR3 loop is CAWEAGGRYEQFF. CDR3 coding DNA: TGTGCCTGGGAAGCGGGGGGGCGCTATGAGCAGTTCTTC.

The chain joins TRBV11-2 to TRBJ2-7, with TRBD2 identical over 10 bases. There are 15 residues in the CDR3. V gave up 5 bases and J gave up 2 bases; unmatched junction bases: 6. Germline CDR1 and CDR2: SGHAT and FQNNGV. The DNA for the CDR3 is TGTGCCAGCAGCCAACCGGGACTAGCGCCCTACGAGCAGTACTTC. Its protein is CASSQPGLAPYEQYF.

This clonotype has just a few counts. CDR3 nucleotide sequence: TGTGCCAGCAGTTTCTTGGAGAGGAATTCACCCCTCCACTTT. This gives the protein CASSFLERNSPLHF. J is TRBJ1-6 and V is TRBV12-3 or TRBV12-4; D gene ambiguous. CDR3 length: 14 amino acids. The V and J ends lost 3 bases and 7 bases respectively, with 10 bases between them.

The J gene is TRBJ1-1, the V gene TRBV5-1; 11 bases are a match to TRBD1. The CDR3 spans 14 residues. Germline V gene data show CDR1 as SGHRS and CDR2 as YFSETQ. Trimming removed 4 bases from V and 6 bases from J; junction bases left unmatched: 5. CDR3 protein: CASSQGQGAPEAFF. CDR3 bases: TGCGCCAGCAGCCAAGGACAGGGGGCCCCTGAAGCTTTCTTT.

The CDR3 is CASSEWGQGSYNEQFF. In DNA form, the CDR3 reads TGTGCCAGCAGTGAATGGGGACAGGGGTCCTACAATGAGCAGTTCTTC. This chain connects TRBV6-1 to TRBJ2-1; 10 nucleotides align to TRBD1. The V and J ends lost 2 bases and 1 base, in that order; junction bases with no gene match: 2. Germline CDR1 is MNHNS and CDR2 is SASEGT. The CDR3 is 16 amino acids.

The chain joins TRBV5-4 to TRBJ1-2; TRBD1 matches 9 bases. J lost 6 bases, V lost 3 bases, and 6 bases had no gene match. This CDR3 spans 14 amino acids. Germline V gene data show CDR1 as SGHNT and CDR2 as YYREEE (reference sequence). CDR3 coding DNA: TGTGCCAGCAGCTCGGGACAGGGAAGGAATGGCTACACCTTC. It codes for CASSSGQGRNGYTF.

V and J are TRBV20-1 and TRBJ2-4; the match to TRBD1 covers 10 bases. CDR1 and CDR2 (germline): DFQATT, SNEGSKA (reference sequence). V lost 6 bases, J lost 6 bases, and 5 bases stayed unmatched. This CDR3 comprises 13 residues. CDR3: CSAKTGGANIQYF. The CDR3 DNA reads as TGCAGTGCAAAGACAGGGGGCGCAAACATTCAGTACTTC.

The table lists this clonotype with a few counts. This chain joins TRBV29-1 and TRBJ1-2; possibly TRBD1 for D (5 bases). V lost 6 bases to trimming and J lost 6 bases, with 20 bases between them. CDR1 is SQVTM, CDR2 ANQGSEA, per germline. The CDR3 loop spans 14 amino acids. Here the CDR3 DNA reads TGCAGCGTGCAACGGGGGGTGGCAAAGCATGGCTACACCTTC. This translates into CSVQRGVAKHGYTF.

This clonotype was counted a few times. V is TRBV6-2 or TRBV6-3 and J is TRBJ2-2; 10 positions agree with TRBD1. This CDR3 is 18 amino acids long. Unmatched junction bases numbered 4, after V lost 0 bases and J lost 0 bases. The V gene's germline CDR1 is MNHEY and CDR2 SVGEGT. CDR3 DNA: TGTGCCAGCAGTTACTCGTTAGGACAGGGGGCGAACACCGGGGAGCTGTTTTTT. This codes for CASSYSLGQGANTGELFF.

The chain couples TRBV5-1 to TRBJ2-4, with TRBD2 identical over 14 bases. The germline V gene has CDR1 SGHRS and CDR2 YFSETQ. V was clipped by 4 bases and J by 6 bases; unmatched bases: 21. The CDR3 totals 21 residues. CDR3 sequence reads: CASSQGDRLETSGRAVNIQYF. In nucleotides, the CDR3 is TGCGCCAGCAGCCAAGGGGACAGGCTCGAGACTAGCGGGAGGGCCGTAAACATTCAGTACTTC.

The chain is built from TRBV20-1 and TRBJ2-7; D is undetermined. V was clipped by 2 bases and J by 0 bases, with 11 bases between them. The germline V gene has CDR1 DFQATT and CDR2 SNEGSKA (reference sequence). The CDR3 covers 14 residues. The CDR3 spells CSARPDRPSYEQYF. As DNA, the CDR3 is TGCAGTGCTAGACCGGATCGACCCTCCTACGAGCAGTACTTC.

This CDR3 is CASSPGQVRDEQFF. CDR3 nucleotides: TGTGCCAGCTCACCGGGACAGGTTCGCGATGAGCAGTTCTTC. The J gene is TRBJ2-1, the V gene TRBV18, with 8 bases matching TRBD1. The CDR3 runs to 14 residues. The germline V gene encodes CDR1 KGHSH and CDR2 LQKENI. V gave up 3 bases and J gave up 8 bases; unmatched junction bases: 6.

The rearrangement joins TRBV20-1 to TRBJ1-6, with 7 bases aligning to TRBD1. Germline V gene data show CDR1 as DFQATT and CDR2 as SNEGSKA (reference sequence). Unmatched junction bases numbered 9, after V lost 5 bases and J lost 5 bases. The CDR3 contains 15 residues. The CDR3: CSAARQGQNNSPLHF. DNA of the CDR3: TGCAGTGCTGCCCGACAGGGTCAGAATAATTCACCCCTCCACTTT.

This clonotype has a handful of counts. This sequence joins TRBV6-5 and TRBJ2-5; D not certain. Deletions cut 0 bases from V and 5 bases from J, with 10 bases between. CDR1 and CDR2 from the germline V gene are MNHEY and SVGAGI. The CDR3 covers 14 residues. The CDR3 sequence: CASSYSTLGETQYF. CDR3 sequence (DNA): TGTGCCAGCAGTTACTCGACCCTCGGGGAGACCCAGTACTTC.